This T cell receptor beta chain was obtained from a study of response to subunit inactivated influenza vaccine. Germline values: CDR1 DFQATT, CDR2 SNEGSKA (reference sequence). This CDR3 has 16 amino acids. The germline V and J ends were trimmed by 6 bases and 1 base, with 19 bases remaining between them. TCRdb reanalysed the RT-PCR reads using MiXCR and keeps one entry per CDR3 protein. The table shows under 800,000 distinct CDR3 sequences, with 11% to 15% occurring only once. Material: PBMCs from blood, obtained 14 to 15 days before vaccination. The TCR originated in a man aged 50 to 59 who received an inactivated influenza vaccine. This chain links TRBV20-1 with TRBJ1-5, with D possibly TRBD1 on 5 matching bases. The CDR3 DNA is TGCAGTGCCAACGTGGCGGCACAGGAAAGCAATCAGCCCCAGCATTTT. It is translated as CSANVAAQESNQPQHF.